The sequence of this T cell receptor beta chain was determined in a study of cytomegalovirus exposure and HLA in healthy donors. Study-wide points: When analyzed later, a missense DCLRE1C variant was found to be linked to TCR beta V- and J-gene trimming. It was assumed in the presence/absence analyses that sequencing depth was roughly uniform across donors.

The CDR3 is 17 amino acids. The V and J ends lost 6 bases and 6 bases, in that order; junction bases with no gene match: 14. Per the germline V gene, CDR1 is SNHLY and CDR2 is FYNNEI. The PCR employed 60 Vbeta primers together with 13 Jbeta primers. Assay: immunoSEQ multiplex PCR; the TCRdb copy retains only in-frame clones and omits some. The data contain hundreds of thousands of clones, roughly 83% of them singletons. Regarding this clone: Its target is not known.

The chain is built from TRBV2 and TRBJ1-4; TRBD1 matches at 9 bases. This TCR derives from a boy between 2 and 15 years old in good health and CMV-seronegative. The source material was PBMCs. The CDR3 loop reads CASSSHTPGQGDEKLFF. The CDR3 DNA sequence: TGTGCCAGCAGCTCCCATACGCCGGGACAGGGAGATGAAAAACTGTTTTTT.